The text below deals with one T cell receptor beta chain. Participants were placed into cohorts based on the clinical history they reported. This CDR3 is 15 amino acids long. Trimming removed 7 bases from V and 7 bases from J; junction bases left unmatched: 11. Germline lookup yields CDR1 SNHLY and CDR2 FYNNEI. Some clones are missing from TCRdb's copy, which holds only in-frame ones; the method was immunoSEQ multiplex PCR. The table records some 380,000 clones, more than 75% of them present only once. The sample comes from a study of blood T cell repertoires in COVID-19. The sequence derives from a young man who had recovered from COVID-19. The chain couples TRBV2 to TRBJ2-7, with 12 bases identical to TRBD2. The source material was PBMCs or T cells enriched from blood (not recorded which). The CDR3 DNA is TGTGCCAGCATGGAGGCTAGCGGGGGGGCTCGGGAGCAGTACTTC. This encodes CASMEASGGAREQYF. Looking up the rest from reference TRBV2 and TRBJ2-7 gives the full variable domain: EPEVTQTPSHQVTQMGQEVILRCVPISNHLYFYWYRQILGQKVEFLVSFYNNEISEKSEIFDDQFSVERPDGSNFTLKIRSTKLEDSAMYFCASMEASGGAREQYFGPGTRLTVT.